This is a list of T cell receptor beta chains from one sample in a study of human T cells and chemical hapten exposure. One entry per CDR3 protein results from TCRdb running MiXCR on the RACE reads. The table records more than 80,000 distinct CDR3 sequences, less than 11% of them present only once. Sample: whole blood, taken in connection with sensitization to the hapten diphenylcyclopropenone (DPC). These receptor sequences come from a woman in her forties or fifties with alopecia areata. Some clones in this sample may be carry-over from other donors' samples. The CDR3 runs from the conserved cysteine through the conserved F or W. Each record gives: clone size, J gene, V gene, D gene, CDR3 protein, CDR3 DNA. D genes are given only for firm matches. Not all rows give a size; the values are once, few, many and, for expanded clones, a class.

few | TRBJ1-5 | TRBV10-3 | NA | CAITGDLNQPQHF | TGTGCCATCACCGGAGACCTCAATCAGCCCCAGCATTTT
few | TRBJ1-1 | TRBV29-1 | NA | CSVGPTGNTEAFF | TGCAGCGTTGGACCCACAGGGAACACTGAAGCTTTCTTT
few | TRBJ1-5 | TRBV16 | NA | CASAKDNQPQHF | TGTGCCAGCGCCAAAGACAATCAGCCCCAGCATTTT
many | TRBJ1-6 | TRBV20-1 | NA | CSARDYLVRGQPLHF | TGCAGTGCTAGAGATTACCTCGTAAGGGGCCAACCCCTCCACTTT
NA | TRBJ1-1 | TRBV20-1 | NA | CSANRDTWMSTEAFF | TGCAGTGCAAACCGGGACACATGGATGTCCACTGAAGCTTTCTTT
few | TRBJ2-1 | TRBV18 | NA | CASSPDSSSTYNEQFF | TGTGCCAGCTCACCTGATTCTAGCTCCACCTACAATGAGCAGTTCTTC
NA | TRBJ2-1 | TRBV14 | NA | CASSLAGRSSYNEQFF | TGTGCCAGCAGCCTCGCGGGACGAAGCTCCTACAATGAGCAGTTCTTC
few | TRBJ1-5 | TRBV19 | TRBD1 | CASSDRTGTQPQHF | TGTGCCAGTAGTGACCGGACAGGGACTCAGCCCCAGCATTTT
NA | TRBJ2-2 | TRBV6-4 | TRBD1 | CASSGSGTGTGELFF | TGTGCCAGCAGTGGCTCGGGGACAGGAACCGGGGAGCTGTTTTTT
many | TRBJ1-5 | TRBV20-1 | TRBD1 | CSARQGTNQPQHF | TGCAGTGCTCGACAGGGCACCAATCAGCCCCAGCATTTT
many | TRBJ2-6 | TRBV7-8 | NA | CASSLAPWESGANVLTF | TGTGCCAGCAGCTTAGCGCCCTGGGAATCCGGGGCCAACGTCCTGACTTTC
many | TRBJ1-2 | TRBV28 | NA | CASSLRAYGYTF | TGTGCCAGCAGTTTACGGGCATATGGCTACACCTTC
NA | TRBJ2-7 | TRBV20-1 | NA | CSAGGTGSYEQYF | TGCAGTGCGGGCGGGACCGGGAGCTACGAGCAGTACTTC
few | TRBJ1-6 | TRBV6-6 | NA | CASSFQGSSPLHF | TGTGCCAGCAGTTTCCAGGGTAGTTCACCCCTCCACTTT
many | TRBJ2-3 | TRBV12-3/TRBV12-4 | TRBD2 | CASSPASSGNTDTQYF | TGTGCCAGCAGTCCCGCTAGTAGCGGGAACACAGATACGCAGTATTTT
NA | TRBJ1-5 | TRBV7-8 | TRBD1 | CASSLKQGANYQPQHF | TGTGCCAGCAGCTTAAAGCAGGGGGCGAATTATCAGCCCCAGCATTTT
few | TRBJ2-7 | TRBV18 | TRBD2 | CASSPGTSGSFSYEQYF | TGTGCCAGCTCACCTGGGACTAGCGGGAGTTTTTCCTACGAGCAGTACTTC
many | TRBJ2-6 | TRBV7-6 | TRBD1 | CASSYGTGTGANVLTF | TGTGCCAGCAGCTATGGGACAGGCACTGGGGCCAACGTCCTGACTTTC
many | TRBJ1-4 | TRBV6-6 | TRBD1 | CASSWSRDSFATNEKLFF | TGTGCCAGCAGTTGGTCCCGGGACAGCTTTGCAACTAATGAAAAACTGTTTTTT
many | TRBJ2-6 | TRBV27 | TRBD1 | CASRQGASGANVLTF | TGTGCCAGCAGACAGGGGGCTTCTGGGGCCAACGTCCTGACTTTC
NA | TRBJ2-7 | TRBV10-3 | NA | CAISVPGEQYF | TGTGCCATCAGTGTTCCGGGCGAGCAGTACTTC
NA | TRBJ1-6 | TRBV18 | NA | CASSPLGQHNSPLHF | TGTGCCAGCTCACCCCTAGGACAACACAATTCACCCCTCCACTTT
many | TRBJ2-7 | TRBV20-1 | TRBD1 | CSASGFTGGRDEQYF | TGCAGTGCTAGTGGCTTTACAGGGGGCAGGGACGAGCAGTACTTC
few | TRBJ2-5 | TRBV7-2 | NA | CASSLNRGLETQYF | TGTGCCAGCAGCTTAAATCGTGGTTTGGAGACCCAGTACTTC
few | TRBJ2-7 | TRBV6-4 | NA | CASSSREGLEQYF | TGTGCCAGCAGTTCAAGAGAGGGGCTGGAGCAGTACTTC
many | TRBJ2-1 | TRBV6-2/TRBV6-3 | TRBD2 | CASRDTSGRINEQFF | TGTGCCAGCAGAGACACTAGCGGGAGAATAAATGAGCAGTTCTTC
NA | TRBJ2-1 | TRBV29-1 | TRBD1 | CSAGTGGNEQFF | TGCAGCGCGGGGACAGGCGGCAATGAGCAGTTCTTC